Presented here are 21 T cell receptor beta chains from one specimen sequenced in a study of CD4 T cells in relation to SARS-CoV-2 and coronaviruses. Their target antigens are unknown. Unexposed donor CD4+ T cells date from 2011-2018, before the COVID-19 pandemic. CD4+ T cells were isolated from the cells after around 11 days of culture. Assay: immunoSEQ multiplex PCR; the TCRdb copy retains only in-frame clones and omits some. Of roughly 20,000 clones listed, about 80% are singletons. The sequenced sample was CD4+ T cells from PBMCs, cultured in vitro. The receptors shown here come from a human donor in good health.

V is TRBV18 and J is TRBJ2-2; D remains unclear. This CDR3 spans 13 amino acids. CDR1 and CDR2 (germline): KGHSH, LQKENI. V was shortened by 1 base and J by 3 bases, with 3 bases between the two germline ends. The CDR3 is CASSPRDTGELFF. The CDR3 DNA reads as TGTGCCAGCTCACCACGGGACACCGGGGAGCTGTTTTTT. The full variable domain, in which reference TRBV18 and TRBJ2-2 provide the parts outside the CDR3, is NAGVMQNPRHLVRRRGQEARLRCSPMKGHSHVYWYRQLPEEGLKFMVYLQKENIIDESGMPKERFSAEFPKEGPSILRIQQVVRGDSAAYFCASSPRDTGELFFGEGSRLTVL.

The chain employs TRBV3-1 (or the pseudogene TRBV3-2) and TRBJ2-5, with a weak D call TRBD1 (5 bases). Per the germline V gene, CDR1 is LGHDT and CDR2 is YNNKEL (reference sequence). CDR3 length equals 13 residues. With 2 bases removed from V and 2 bases from J, the gap between germline ends came to 6 bases. The CDR3 loop reads CASSQTGQETQYF. The CDR3 coding sequence is TGTGCCAGCAGCCAAACAGGACAAGAGACCCAGTACTTC.

The gene calls are TRBV6-1 and TRBJ1-2; tentatively, D is TRBD1 (5 bases). Germline V lookup: CDR1 MNHNS, CDR2 SASEGT. The length of the CDR3 is 14 residues. Between the trimmed V and J ends, which lost 2 bases and 7 bases, there was a span of 14 bases. The CDR3 sequence: CASSELSGGAGYTF. The CDR3 DNA sequence: TGTGCCAGCAGTGAACTGAGTGGAGGGGCTGGCTACACCTTC.

This chain links TRBV6-4 with TRBJ2-3; no reliable D call. The CDR3 runs 17 residues. Per the germline V gene, CDR1 is MRHNA and CDR2 is SNTAGT. The V end was cut by 5 bases, the J end by 0 bases, with 18 bases between. CDR3 protein: CASSPSPPGSSTDTQYF. CDR3 coding DNA: TGTGCCAGCAGTCCTTCCCCCCCTGGGTCTAGCACAGATACGCAGTATTTT.

V gene TRBV27 combines with J gene TRBJ1-2; possibly TRBD1 for D (5 bases). V was clipped by 5 bases and J by 2 bases, with 12 bases between them. The CDR3 spans 14 residues. Germline-derived CDR1 and CDR2 are MNHEY and SMNVEV (reference sequence). CDR3 sequence: CASSLSGANYGYTF. The DNA of the CDR3 is TGTGCCAGCAGTCTTTCCGGGGCCAACTATGGCTACACCTTC.

This clone was seen just once. This chain uses TRBV9 with TRBJ1-3; D not resolved. The CDR3 contains 13 residues. CDR1 is SGDLS, CDR2 YYNGEE, per germline. Trimming shortened V by 4 bases and J by 0 bases, and 5 bases separated the two germline ends. The CDR3 DNA follows: TGTGCCAGCAGCTGGGGCTCTGGAAACACCATATATTTT. It translates to CASSWGSGNTIYF.

The chain carries TRBV28 and TRBJ2-3; 9 nucleotides align to TRBD1. This CDR3 contains 15 residues. Germline trimming cut 5 bases from V and 3 bases from J; bases unmatched to any gene: 6. CDR1 is MDHEN, CDR2 SYDVKM, per germline. This CDR3 is CASSLPGTGTDTQYF. CDR3 sequence (DNA): TGTGCCAGCAGTCTCCCCGGGACAGGGACAGATACGCAGTATTTT.

This clone was observed a single time. The chain carries TRBV10-1 and TRBJ1-4; a possible D gene is TRBD1 (6 bases). The CDR3 covers 13 residues. From germline, CDR1 is WNHNN and CDR2 SYGVQD (reference sequence). Deletions cut 8 bases from V and 3 bases from J, with 10 bases between. CDR3 loop: CASSTGSNEKLFF. CDR3 sequence (DNA): TGCGCCAGCTCGACAGGCTCTAATGAAAAACTGTTTTTT.

This chain joins TRBV7-9 and TRBJ2-7, with 8 bases fitting TRBD2. Germline CDR1 SEHNR, CDR2 FQNEAQ (reference sequence). The CDR3 is made up of 18 amino acids. V lost 5 bases to trimming and J lost 3 bases; unmatched junction nucleotides: 18. CDR3 region: CASSQGLRGGSGNYEQYF. In DNA form, the CDR3 reads TGTGCCAGCAGCCAGGGGCTAAGGGGGGGTAGCGGGAACTACGAGCAGTACTTC.

Only one count was recorded for this clone. The V call is TRBV7-6, the J call TRBJ2-5; possible D gene TRBD1, 5 bases. Per the germline V gene, CDR1 is SGHVS and CDR2 is FNYEAQ. The CDR3 loop spans 15 amino acids. V dropped 5 bases and J dropped 5 bases, with 18 bases sitting between them. The CDR3 loop is CASSPRVGVEETQYF. The CDR3, as DNA: TGTGCCAGCAGCCCCCGAGTAGGGGTTGAGGAGACCCAGTACTTC.

The chain combines TRBV6-5 with TRBJ1-6; D is possibly TRBD1 (5 bases). Trimming stripped 5 bases from V and 6 bases from J, with 14 bases between. This CDR3 comprises 15 residues. Germline assignment: CDR1 MNHEY and CDR2 SVGAGI. CDR3 nucleotides: TGTGCCAGCAGTCTCATTGCGGGGGTTAATTCACCCCTCCACTTT. Translation gives CASSLIAGVNSPLHF.

V gene TRBV7-9 combines with J gene TRBJ1-1; D is perhaps TRBD1 (5 bases). CDR3 length equals 15 residues. Trimming stripped 5 bases from V and 0 bases from J, with 13 bases between. Germline V gene lookup returns CDR1 SEHNR and CDR2 FQNEAQ (reference sequence). CDR3 in amino acids: CASSLTGTLNTEAFF. In nucleotides, the CDR3 is TGTGCCAGCAGCCTAACCGGGACGTTGAACACTGAAGCTTTCTTT.

This chain connects TRBV30 to TRBJ1-1, with D possibly being TRBD1 (6 bases). Trimming shortened V by 4 bases and J by 5 bases, and 11 bases separated the two germline ends. CDR1 is GTSNPN, CDR2 SVGIG, per germline (reference sequence). The CDR3 length is 12 residues. The CDR3 reads CAWTRGRTEAFF. Here the CDR3 DNA reads TGTGCCTGGACGAGGGGGAGGACTGAAGCTTTCTTT.

V and J are TRBV7-2 and TRBJ1-2, with TRBD1 identical over 8 bases. Germline CDR1 is SGHTA and CDR2 is FQGNSA. The CDR3 loop spans 12 amino acids. The ends lost 8 bases at V and 4 bases at J; junction bases unmatched: 3. CDR3 nucleotides: TGTGCCAGCGGTACAGGGGGCTATGGCTACACCTTC. Amino acid sequence: CASGTGGYGYTF.

The chain recombines TRBV3-1 (or the pseudogene TRBV3-2) with TRBJ2-3, with a possible D match to TRBD2 (5 bases). The V end lost 0 bases, the J end lost 6 bases, and 10 bases lay between the germline ends. Germline values: CDR1 LGHDT, CDR2 YNNKEL (reference sequence). The CDR3 sequence is 14 residues long. This chain's CDR3 is CASSQDRGWDTQYF. The CDR3 DNA reads as TGTGCCAGCAGCCAAGACAGAGGGTGGGATACGCAGTATTTT.

This clone came up a few times. V gene TRBV24-1 combines with J gene TRBJ2-1; 11 nucleotides line up with TRBD2. The CDR3 sequence is 14 residues long. Germline V CDR1 and CDR2: KGHDR, SFDVKD. J lost 7 bases, V lost 8 bases, and 6 bases had no gene match. This CDR3 is CATKGSSGGNEQFF. DNA of the CDR3: TGTGCCACCAAAGGATCTAGCGGGGGGAATGAGCAGTTCTTC.

The V gene is TRBV5-4, the J gene TRBJ2-5, with 7 positions matching TRBD1. The CDR3 consists of 15 residues. The trim removed 4 bases at V and 2 bases at J, leaving 8 bases unmatched. Per the germline V gene, CDR1 is SGHNT and CDR2 is YYREEE (reference sequence). CDR3 coding DNA: TGTGCCAGCAGCGTCAGGGACAGAGTACAAGAGACCCAGTACTTC. Translating gives CASSVRDRVQETQYF.

The chain recombines TRBV20-1 with TRBJ2-3, with 13 positions matching TRBD2. Germline-derived CDR1 and CDR2 are DFQATT and SNEGSKA (reference sequence). V gave up 3 bases and J gave up 7 bases; unmatched junction bases: 4. This CDR3 contains 14 residues. CDR3 sequence: CSASLLAGGNTQYF. The CDR3 bases are TGCAGTGCTAGTTTACTAGCGGGAGGGAATACGCAGTATTTT.

The genes are TRBV19 and TRBJ1-1, with D unclear. Germline V gives CDR1 LNHDA, CDR2 SQIVND (reference sequence). Trimming stripped 3 bases from V and 1 base from J, with 6 bases between. This CDR3 spans 13 amino acids. CDR3 loop: CASSISTNTEAFF. CDR3 nucleotide sequence: TGTGCCAGTAGTATCTCGACGAACACTGAAGCTTTCTTT.

The chain combines TRBV6-5 with TRBJ2-3; no firm D call. The CDR3 totals 14 residues. Germline CDR1 and CDR2: MNHEY and SVGAGI. Trimming took 6 bases from V and 2 from J, leaving 12 bases between them. For the CDR3, the DNA is TGTGCCAGCAGCTTACGAGATTCCACAGATACGCAGTATTTT. This sequence encodes CASSLRDSTDTQYF.

This chain links TRBV15 with TRBJ1-5; TRBD1 might be the D (5 bases). Germline V lookup: CDR1 LNHNV, CDR2 YYDKDF (reference sequence). This CDR3 contains 15 residues. V lost 0 bases and J 7 bases, leaving 13 bases between the germline ends. CDR3 amino acids: CATSRDAAGGQPQHF. CDR3 in DNA: TGTGCCACCAGCAGAGATGCCGCTGGGGGACAGCCCCAGCATTTT.